The 6 T cell receptor beta chains below come from one sample, sequenced in a study of cytomegalovirus exposure and HLA in healthy donors (dated by TCRdb to the late 2010s). Libraries were constructed by the immunoSEQ multiplex PCR assay. The multiplex PCR relied on a mix of 60 forward primers for TCR Vbeta segments and 13 reverse primers for TCR Jbeta segments. The table was pulled from immuneACCESS by TCRdb, which kept in-frame rearrangements only. Such tables lose some clones; where checked, under half of the loss comes from unresolved V genes, and the rest has no known cause. This sample gives fewer than 200,000 clones in total; approximately 74% of them show up just once. Clones ranked in the top ten supply roughly 3% of the sample. The sample comprised PBMCs. These receptors were obtained from a young woman in good health and CMV-seronegative.

The chain joins TRBV6-1 to TRBJ1-5; 11 bases fit TRBD1. J was trimmed by 6 bases and V by 4 bases; bases with no gene match: 5. The length of the CDR3 is 15 residues. CDR1 and CDR2 (germline): MNHNS, SASEGT. CDR3 region: CASSGGQGGGQPQHF. The CDR3, as DNA: TGTGCCAGCAGTGGGGGACAGGGGGGGGGTCAGCCCCAGCATTTT.

The chain links TRBV13 to TRBJ2-7; TRBD2 agrees at 7 bases. CDR1 is PRHDT, CDR2 FYEKMQ, per germline (reference sequence). The CDR3 consists of 11 residues. V shed 6 bases and J 5 bases; nucleotides not matched to a gene: 1. The CDR3 reads CASRGGDEQYF. The DNA for the CDR3 is TGTGCCAGCAGGGGAGGGGACGAGCAGTACTTC.

J is TRBJ2-7 and V is TRBV9; maybe TRBD1 (5 bases). Trimming took 0 bases from V and 7 from J, leaving 11 bases between them. The CDR3 runs 13 residues. From germline, CDR1 is SGDLS and CDR2 YYNGEE. The CDR3 loop is CASSVAPQGEQYF. The CDR3, as DNA: TGTGCCAGCAGCGTAGCACCTCAGGGAGAGCAGTACTTC.

This rearrangement joins TRBV29-1 to TRBJ2-7, with a tentative D call TRBD2 (6 bases). The germline V gene has CDR1 SQVTM and CDR2 ANQGSEA. This CDR3 comprises 12 residues. The V end lost 4 bases, the J end lost 5 bases, and 12 bases lay between the germline ends. The CDR3 loop is CSVVYGGDEQYF. The DNA of the CDR3 is TGCAGCGTTGTATATGGAGGGGACGAGCAGTACTTC.

In DNA, the CDR3 is TGTGCCAGTAGTACCCGGACAGGGGGCCTACTGCGCAATCAGCCCCAGCATTTT. Its translation: CASSTRTGGLLRNQPQHF. The gene calls are TRBV19 and TRBJ1-5; 11 bases fit TRBD1. The CDR3 is 18 amino acids. V trimming: 4 bases; J trimming: 2 bases; junction bases outside the gene matches: 10. CDR1 LNHDA and CDR2 SQIVND come from the germline V gene (reference sequence).

The J gene is TRBJ1-2, the V gene TRBV9; D call uncertain. The CDR3 totals 14 residues. Trimming left V 0 bases short and J 8 bases short, with 14 bases between. Germline CDR1 is SGDLS and CDR2 is YYNGEE. The CDR3 DNA reads TGTGCCAGCAGCGTAGATGGTGGGAGGTCGGGCTACACCTTC. This translates into CASSVDGGRSGYTF.